Following are 21 T cell receptor beta chains from one sample sequenced in a study of OX40 agonist ivuxolimab in advanced cancers. Clones were sequenced by immunoSEQ multiplex PCR, and TCRdb holds only the in-frame ones, with some missing. Altogether 90,000 or so clones are present, 80% to 95% being singletons, with the ten largest covering 3.4%. The sequences come from CD4+ or CD8+ T cells sorted from blood, collected in a trial of the OX40 agonist ivuxolimab. Every receptor here comes from an adult with an advanced solid tumor such as melanoma, head and neck, liver or kidney cancer.

This clone appeared a single time. The genes are TRBV13 and TRBJ1-5; D remains ambiguous. V was shortened by 0 bases and J by 2 bases, with 8 bases between the two germline ends. CDR1 is PRHDT and CDR2 is FYEKMQ in the germline V gene (reference sequence). The CDR3 is made up of 15 amino acids. The CDR3 DNA reads as TGTGCCAGCAGCTTAGGAGGTTCGCGCAATCAGCCCCAGCATTTT. It yields the protein CASSLGGSRNQPQHF.

The table lists this clone with a count of one. This chain uses TRBV11-3 with TRBJ2-1; D not certain. Germline V CDR1 and CDR2: SGHNT, YENEEA. V was trimmed by 4 bases and J by 8 bases, leaving 12 bases between them. The CDR3 runs 13 residues. The CDR3 sequence: CASSSHGWDEQFF. CDR3 nucleotides: TGTGCCAGCAGCTCTCATGGCTGGGATGAGCAGTTCTTC. Together with reference TRBV11-3 and TRBJ2-1, the CDR3 gives the full variable domain: EAGVVQSPRYKIIEKKQPVAFWCNPISGHNTLYWYLQNLGQGPELLIRYENEEAVDDSQLPKDRFSAERLKGVDSTLKIQPAELGDSAVYLCASSSHGWDEQFFGPGTRLTVL.

The V gene is TRBV10-3, the J gene TRBJ2-4; 8 bases are a match to TRBD2. The germline V gene encodes CDR1 ENHRY and CDR2 SYGVKD. J was trimmed by 1 base and V by 7 bases; bases with no gene match: 9. This CDR3 spans 16 amino acids. CDR3 bases: TGTGCCATCAATGTGACGGTAGCGGGGGCCAAAAACATTCAGTACTTC. Translation gives CAINVTVAGAKNIQYF.

The V call is TRBV19, the J call TRBJ2-5; 8 bases fit TRBD2. J gave up 1 base and V 6 bases, and 4 bases lay outside the gene matches. The CDR3 contains 14 residues. Germline V CDR1 and CDR2: LNHDA, SQIVND (reference sequence). CDR3 amino acids: CASSWRGVQETQYF. In nucleotides, the CDR3 is TGTGCCAGTAGCTGGCGGGGGGTCCAAGAGACCCAGTACTTC.

The gene calls are TRBV13 and TRBJ2-3; 12 bases map to TRBD2. The V and J ends lost 6 bases and 2 bases, in that order; junction bases with no gene match: 9. CDR3 length: 17 residues. Germline V gene lookup returns CDR1 PRHDT and CDR2 FYEKMQ (reference sequence). This CDR3 is CASRSRTSGDNTDTQYF. As DNA, the CDR3 is TGTGCCAGCAGATCCCGGACTAGCGGGGATAACACAGATACGCAGTATTTT.

V is TRBV4-3 and J is TRBJ2-5; 9 bases map to TRBD1. The CDR3 runs 14 residues. Germline assignment: CDR1 LGHNA and CDR2 YSLEER. The V and J ends lost 4 bases and 6 bases, in that order; junction bases with no gene match: 6. The CDR3 loop is CASSPTGGAKTQYF. In nucleotides, the CDR3 is TGCGCCAGCAGCCCCACAGGGGGCGCGAAGACCCAGTACTTC.

J is TRBJ2-7 and V is TRBV6-1, with D perhaps matching TRBD2 (6 bases). The CDR3 runs to 11 residues. Trimming left V 8 bases short and J 6 bases short, with 11 bases between. Germline V gives CDR1 MNHNS, CDR2 SASEGT. DNA of the CDR3: TGTGCCAGCCCTCCCGGGGGCGAGCAGTACTTC. This encodes CASPPGGEQYF.

The V and J genes are TRBV18 and TRBJ2-2, with 7 bases fitting TRBD1. J lost 0 bases, V lost 1 base, and 8 bases had no gene match. CDR3 size: 18 residues. The germline gives CDR1 KGHSH, CDR2 LQKENI. This chain's CDR3 is CASSPLGAGTANTGELFF. As DNA, the CDR3 is TGTGCCAGCTCACCACTTGGAGCCGGGACAGCGAACACCGGGGAGCTGTTTTTT. Complete variable domain (other parts from reference TRBV18 and TRBJ2-2): NAGVMQNPRHLVRRRGQEARLRCSPMKGHSHVYWYRQLPEEGLKFMVYLQKENIIDESGMPKERFSAEFPKEGPSILRIQQVVRGDSAAYFCASSPLGAGTANTGELFFGEGSRLTVL.

This clone was recorded a few times. The V gene is TRBV7-6, the J gene TRBJ2-1; D uncertain. Germline CDR1 reads SGHVS; CDR2 reads FNYEAQ. The CDR3 loop spans 12 amino acids. V lost 2 bases to trimming and J lost 7 bases, with 6 bases between them. The CDR3 is CASSLKGNEQFF. CDR3 DNA sequence: TGTGCCAGCAGCTTAAAAGGGAATGAGCAGTTCTTC.

V usage is TRBV27 and J usage is TRBJ1-2; 10 nucleotides align to TRBD1. CDR3 length: 15 amino acids. Germline values: CDR1 MNHEY, CDR2 SMNVEV (reference sequence). Germline trimming cut 6 bases from V and 7 bases from J; bases unmatched to any gene: 11. CDR3 DNA sequence: TGTGCCAGCAGCGACAGGGGGCGTAGTATCCGTGGCTACACCTTC. This gives the protein CASSDRGRSIRGYTF.

This chain links TRBV6-5 with TRBJ1-2; a weak D match, TRBD1 (6 bases). Per germline, CDR1 MNHEY and CDR2 SVGAGI. V lost 0 bases and J 4 bases, leaving 9 bases between the germline ends. The CDR3 runs to 14 residues. The CDR3 DNA sequence: TGTGCCAGCAGTTACTCGGACAGCTTCTATGGCTACACCTTC. Translating it yields CASSYSDSFYGYTF.

This chain uses TRBV9 with TRBJ1-2, with 8 bases aligning to TRBD1. The V segment lost 3 bases and the J segment 5 bases; nucleotides outside the gene matches: 3. The length of the CDR3 is 13 residues. CDR1 is SGDLS, CDR2 YYNGEE, per germline. Here the CDR3 DNA reads TGTGCCAGCAGCGCCGGGACAGGTTATGGCTACACCTTC. Translating gives CASSAGTGYGYTF.

CDR3 DNA sequence: TGTGCCAGCAGTTACTTTACAGGCGATAATTCACCCCTCCACTTT. Its protein product is CASSYFTGDNSPLHF. This chain connects TRBV6-5 to TRBJ1-6, with D possibly matching TRBD1 (5 bases). The V end was cut by 1 base, the J end by 5 bases, with 9 bases between. CDR1 MNHEY and CDR2 SVGAGI come from the germline V gene. The CDR3 is 15 amino acids.

This chain links TRBV2 with TRBJ1-1; TRBD1 is a possible D gene (6 bases). The CDR3 loop spans 14 amino acids. Trimming cost V 5 bases and J 0 bases, with 10 bases left between them. CDR1 and CDR2 from the germline V gene are SNHLY and FYNNEI. The CDR3 DNA is TGTGCCAGCAGTTACAGGGTCCTGAACACTGAAGCTTTCTTT. Protein: CASSYRVLNTEAFF. Together with reference TRBV2 and TRBJ1-1, the CDR3 gives the full variable domain: EPEVTQTPSHQVTQMGQEVILRCVPISNHLYFYWYRQILGQKVEFLVSFYNNEISEKSEIFDDQFSVERPDGSNFTLKIRSTKLEDSAMYFCASSYRVLNTEAFFGQGTRLTVV.

The chain uses TRBV6-1 and TRBJ2-1; D is undetermined. Germline V gene sequence: CDR1 MNHNS, CDR2 SASEGT. Trimming removed 0 bases at V and 3 bases at J, with 6 bases between. This CDR3 contains 14 residues. The CDR3 reads CASSEAGLYNEQFF. CDR3 nucleotides: TGTGCCAGCAGTGAAGCCGGGCTCTACAATGAGCAGTTCTTC.

The rearrangement joins TRBV6-5 to TRBJ1-2, with 8 positions matching TRBD1. This CDR3 region has 14 residues. V shed 4 bases, J shed 5 bases, and the junction held 6 bases outside the gene matches. Germline loops: CDR1 MNHEY, CDR2 SVGAGI. The CDR3 nucleotides read TGTGCCAGCAGTTTCTCCGGGACAGGTTATGGCTACACCTTC. Amino acid sequence: CASSFSGTGYGYTF.

This chain uses TRBV4-1 with TRBJ1-5; 10 nucleotides line up with TRBD1. Per the germline V gene, CDR1 is MGHRA and CDR2 is YSYEKL. Trimming cost V 5 bases and J 6 bases; bases outside gene matches: 4. The CDR3 contains 14 residues. The CDR3 sequence: CASSDRTGGQPQHF. In DNA, the CDR3 is TGCGCCAGCAGCGACAGGACAGGGGGTCAGCCCCAGCATTTT.

The gene calls are TRBV5-6 and TRBJ2-3; the match to TRBD2 covers 11 bases. V trimming: 4 bases; J trimming: 8 bases; junction bases outside the gene matches: 0. The V gene's germline CDR1 is SGHDT and CDR2 YYEEEE. CDR3 length: 12 amino acids. CDR3 sequence (DNA): TGTGCCAGCAGCGGACTAGCGGGTACGCAGTATTTT. Translating it yields CASSGLAGTQYF.

The chain employs TRBV4-1 and TRBJ1-3; 7 nucleotides align to TRBD1. The length of the CDR3 is 16 residues. The V gene end was trimmed by 6 bases and the J gene end by 0 bases; junction bases not matched to a gene: 8. The V gene's germline CDR1 is MGHRA and CDR2 YSYEKL. The DNA of the CDR3 is TGCGCCAGCAGGGGTCCCGCAGGGGGCTCTGGAAACACCATATATTTT. This encodes CASRGPAGGSGNTIYF.

The genes are TRBV6-1 and TRBJ1-6; D unclear. The CDR3 sequence is 12 residues long. Germline V gene data show CDR1 as MNHNS and CDR2 as SASEGT. Trimming stripped 5 bases from V and 11 bases from J, with 10 bases between. This CDR3 is CASSTHTAPLHF. DNA for the CDR3: TGTGCCAGCAGTACCCATACGGCACCCCTCCACTTT.

V is TRBV5-5 and J is TRBJ1-1; no reliable D call. From germline, CDR1 is SGHKS and CDR2 YYEKEE (reference sequence). The V end was cut by 1 base, the J end by 0 bases, with 10 bases between. The CDR3 runs to 15 residues. The DNA of the CDR3 is TGTGCCAGCAGCTTGAAGTCCGCCCTGAACACTGAAGCTTTCTTT. This sequence encodes CASSLKSALNTEAFF.